This record covers a single T cell receptor (beta chain). The record originates from a study of PD-L1 blockade in urothelial cancer. Clones were read by immunoSEQ multiplex PCR, and TCRdb kept only the in-frame ones, dropping some. The table shows approximately 83,000 clones, with 83% occurring only once. The CDR3 consists of 13 residues. Per the germline V gene, CDR1 is GTSNPN and CDR2 is SVGIG (reference sequence). V shed 4 bases and J shed 2 bases, with 10 bases lying between them. Time point: peripheral blood 6 weeks after treatment start. The specimen comprised PBMCs, sampled around atezolizumab (anti-PD-L1) treatment. This sequence joins TRBV30 and TRBJ2-3; D is undetermined. The source is a man aged 65-85 years with urothelial cancer. In DNA form, the CDR3 reads TGTGCCTGGATCCCCCCCTTCACAGATACGCAGTATTTT. This codes for CAWIPPFTDTQYF.